This T cell receptor beta chain was identified in a study of shared clonotypes between healthy human individuals. Regarding the study as a whole: With few donors, the genetic and exposure-history diversity represented was limited.

Worth noting for this clone: Its specificity is not known.

Measured with immunoSEQ multiplex PCR; TCRdb has only the in-frame clones, and not every one. The table records some 470,000 clones, 70% to 80% of them present only once. Germline V lookup: CDR1 SGHTA, CDR2 FQGTGA. There are 15 residues in the CDR3. V dropped 2 bases and J dropped 1; count of bases not matched to a gene: 2. The genes are TRBV7-3 and TRBJ2-1; TRBD1 agrees at 7 bases. The sequencing sample was made of PBMCs. This TCR came from a woman aged 40 to 50 in good health. Some clones in this sample may be carry-over from other donors' samples. For the CDR3, the DNA is TGTGCCAGCAGCTTACAGGGGGATTCCTACAATGAGCAGTTCTTC. It translates to CASSLQGDSYNEQFF.